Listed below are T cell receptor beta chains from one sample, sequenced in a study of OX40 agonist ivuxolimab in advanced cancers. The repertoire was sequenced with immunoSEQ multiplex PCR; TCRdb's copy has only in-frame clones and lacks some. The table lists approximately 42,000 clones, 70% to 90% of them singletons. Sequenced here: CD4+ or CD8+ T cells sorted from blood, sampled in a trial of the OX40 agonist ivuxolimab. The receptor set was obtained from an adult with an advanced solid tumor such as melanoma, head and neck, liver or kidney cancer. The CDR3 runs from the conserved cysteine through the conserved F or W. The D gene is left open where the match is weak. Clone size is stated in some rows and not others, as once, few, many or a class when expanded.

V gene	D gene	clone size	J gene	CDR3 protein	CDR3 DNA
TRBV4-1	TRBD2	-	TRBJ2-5	CASSQVVAGGETQYF	TGCGCCAGCAGCCAAGTGGTAGCGGGGGGGGAGACCCAGTACTTC
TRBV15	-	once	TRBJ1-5	CATKQGNLNQPQHF	TGTGCCACCAAACAGGGAAATCTAAATCAGCCCCAGCATTTT
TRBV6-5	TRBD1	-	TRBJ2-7	CASSWDSLKGEQYF	TGTGCCAGCAGTTGGGACAGCCTGAAGGGCGAGCAGTACTTC
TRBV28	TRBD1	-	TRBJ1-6	CATLTGGGSPLHF	TGTGCCACCCTCACAGGGGGCGGTTCACCCCTCCACTTT
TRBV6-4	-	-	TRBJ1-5	CASSDLDGLGQPQHF	TGTGCCAGCAGTGACCTGGACGGGCTGGGTCAGCCCCAGCATTTT
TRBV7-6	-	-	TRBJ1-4	CASSLAGGGVNEKLFF	TGTGCCAGCAGCTTAGCGGGCGGCGGGGTAAATGAAAAACTGTTTTTT
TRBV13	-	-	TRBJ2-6	CASSLEGYGANVLTF	TGTGCCAGCAGCTTGGAGGGGTATGGGGCCAACGTCCTGACTTTC
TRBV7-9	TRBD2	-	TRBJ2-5	CASSYSGGPYQRGTQYF	TGTGCCAGCAGCTATAGCGGGGGACCCTACCAAAGGGGGACCCAGTACTTC
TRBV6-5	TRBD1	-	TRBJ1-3	CASSYLGQGPGNTIYF	TGTGCCAGCAGTTACCTCGGACAGGGGCCTGGAAACACCATATATTTT
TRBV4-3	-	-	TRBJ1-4	CASSQISSPSGEDNEKLFF	TGCGCCAGCAGCCAAATTTCGTCCCCTTCGGGGGAGGATAATGAAAAACTGTTTTTT
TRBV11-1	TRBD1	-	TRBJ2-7	CASSPRDSLYEQYF	TGTGCCAGCAGCCCCCGGGACAGCCTCTACGAGCAGTACTTC
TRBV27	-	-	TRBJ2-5	CASSLLARETQYF	TGTGCCAGCAGTTTACTAGCTCGGGAGACCCAGTACTTC
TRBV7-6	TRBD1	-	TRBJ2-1	CASSYPKGAGSYNEQFF	TGTGCCAGCAGCTACCCCAAGGGGGCTGGGAGCTACAATGAGCAGTTCTTC
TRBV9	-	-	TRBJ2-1	CASSVVSHNEQFF	TGTGCCAGCAGCGTAGTCAGCCACAATGAGCAGTTCTTC
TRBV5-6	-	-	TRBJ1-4	CASSFGTGPEKLFF	TGTGCCAGTAGCTTCGGGACGGGACCCGAAAAACTGTTTTTT
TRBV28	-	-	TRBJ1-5	CAITDGANSNQPQHF	TGTGCCATTACGGACGGGGCCAATAGCAATCAGCCCCAGCATTTT
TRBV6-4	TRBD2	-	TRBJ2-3	CASSESHSTSGGTDTQYF	TGTGCCAGCAGTGAGTCCCATTCAACTAGCGGGGGCACAGATACGCAGTATTTT
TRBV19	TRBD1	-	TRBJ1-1	CASRVQGLDTEAFF	TGTGCCAGTAGGGTACAGGGGCTAGACACTGAAGCTTTCTTT
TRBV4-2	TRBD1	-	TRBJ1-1	CASSPQGDRGLSAEAFF	TGTGCCAGCAGCCCTCAAGGCGACAGGGGGCTTAGCGCTGAAGCTTTCTTT
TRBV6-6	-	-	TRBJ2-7	CASSPSHPYEQYF	TGTGCCAGCAGCCCCAGTCATCCCTACGAGCAGTACTTC
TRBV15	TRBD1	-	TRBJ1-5	CATSSTGGGQPQHF	TGTGCCACCAGCTCGACAGGGGGAGGGCAGCCCCAGCATTTT
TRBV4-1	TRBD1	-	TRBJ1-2	CASSQEGQGYGYTF	TGCGCCAGCAGCCAAGAAGGACAGGGCTATGGCTACACCTTC
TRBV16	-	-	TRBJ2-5	CASSRLRTQYF	TGTGCCAGCAGCCGACTTCGGACCCAGTACTTC
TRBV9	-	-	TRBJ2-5	CASSATLGGKTQYF	TGTGCCAGCAGCGCCACCCTCGGGGGAAAGACCCAGTACTTC
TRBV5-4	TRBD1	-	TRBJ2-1	CASSLTGTGRVEQFF	TGTGCCAGCAGCTTGACCGGGACAGGGAGGGTTGAGCAGTTCTTC
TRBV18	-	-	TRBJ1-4	CASSPLTRTDEKLFF	TGTGCCAGCTCACCACTCACCAGGACAGATGAAAAACTGTTTTTT
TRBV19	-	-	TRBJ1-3	CASTPPSGGFGNTIYF	TGTGCCAGTACTCCTCCATCCGGGGGTTTTGGAAACACCATATATTTT
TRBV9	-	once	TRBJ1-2	CASSVSGYGYTF	TGTGCCAGCAGCGTAAGTGGATATGGCTACACCTTC
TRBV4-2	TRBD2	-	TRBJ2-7	CASSSLTSGGSYEQYF	TGTGCCAGCAGCTCTCTGACTAGCGGGGGGTCCTACGAGCAGTACTTC
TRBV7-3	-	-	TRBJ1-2	CASSLGPTNYGYTF	TGTGCCAGCAGCTTAGGCCCTACTAACTATGGCTACACCTTC
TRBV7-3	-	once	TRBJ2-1	CASRSGTDGREQFF	TGTGCCAGCAGATCCGGGACCGATGGCCGCGAGCAGTTCTTC